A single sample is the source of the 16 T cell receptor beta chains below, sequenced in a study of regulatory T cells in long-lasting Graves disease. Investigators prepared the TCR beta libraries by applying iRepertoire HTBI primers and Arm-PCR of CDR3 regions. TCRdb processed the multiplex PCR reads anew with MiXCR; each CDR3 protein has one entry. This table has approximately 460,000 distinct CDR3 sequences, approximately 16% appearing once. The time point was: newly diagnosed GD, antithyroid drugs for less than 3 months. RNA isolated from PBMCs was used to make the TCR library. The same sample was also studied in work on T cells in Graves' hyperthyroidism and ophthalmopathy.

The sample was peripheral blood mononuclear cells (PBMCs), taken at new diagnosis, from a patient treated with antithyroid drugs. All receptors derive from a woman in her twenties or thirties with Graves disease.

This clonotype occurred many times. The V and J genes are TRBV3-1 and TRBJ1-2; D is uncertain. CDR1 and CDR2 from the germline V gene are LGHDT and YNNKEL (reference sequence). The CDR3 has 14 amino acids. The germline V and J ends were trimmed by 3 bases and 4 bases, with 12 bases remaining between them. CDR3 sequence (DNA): TGTGCCAGCAGCCAGGGCAGCCTCTCCTATGGCTACACCTTC. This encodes CASSQGSLSYGYTF. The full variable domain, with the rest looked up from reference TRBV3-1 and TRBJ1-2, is DTAVSQTPKYLVTQMGNDKSIKCEQNLGHDTMYWYKQDSKKFLKIMFSYNNKELIINETVPNRFSPKSPDKAHLNLHINSLELGDSAVYFCASSQGSLSYGYTFGSGTRLTVV.

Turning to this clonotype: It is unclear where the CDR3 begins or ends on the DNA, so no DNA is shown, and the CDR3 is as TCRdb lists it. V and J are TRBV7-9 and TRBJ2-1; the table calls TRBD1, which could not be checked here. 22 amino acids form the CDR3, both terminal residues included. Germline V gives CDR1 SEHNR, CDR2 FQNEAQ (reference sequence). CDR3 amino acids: CASSRSVENIQYFGAGTNEQFF.

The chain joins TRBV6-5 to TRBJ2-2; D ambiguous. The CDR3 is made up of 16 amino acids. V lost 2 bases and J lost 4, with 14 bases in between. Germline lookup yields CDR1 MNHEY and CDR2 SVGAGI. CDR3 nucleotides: TGTGCCAGCAGTTACCCCCCTCGCTATCGCACCGGGGAGCTGTTTTTT. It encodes CASSYPPRYRTGELFF.

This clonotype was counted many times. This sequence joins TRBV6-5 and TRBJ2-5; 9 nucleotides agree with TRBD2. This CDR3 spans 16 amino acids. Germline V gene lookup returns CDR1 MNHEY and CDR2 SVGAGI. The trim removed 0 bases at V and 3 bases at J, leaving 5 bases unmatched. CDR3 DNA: TGTGCCAGCAGTTACTCTTTGACTAGCGGTAAAGAGACCCAGTACTTC. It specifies CASSYSLTSGKETQYF.

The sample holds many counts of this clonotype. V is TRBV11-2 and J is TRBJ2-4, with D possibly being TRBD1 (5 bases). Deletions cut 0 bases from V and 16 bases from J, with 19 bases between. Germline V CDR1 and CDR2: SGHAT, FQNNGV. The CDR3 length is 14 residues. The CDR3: CASSLDLTGQKTYF. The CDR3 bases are TGTGCCAGCAGCTTAGATCTTACAGGACAAAAAACATACTTC.

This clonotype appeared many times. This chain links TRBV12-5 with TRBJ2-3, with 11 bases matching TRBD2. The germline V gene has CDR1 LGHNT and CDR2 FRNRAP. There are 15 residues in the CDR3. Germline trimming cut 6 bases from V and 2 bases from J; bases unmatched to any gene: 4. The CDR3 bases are TGTGCTAGTGGCAAGGGACTAGCGGACACAGATACGCAGTATTTT. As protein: CASGKGLADTDTQYF. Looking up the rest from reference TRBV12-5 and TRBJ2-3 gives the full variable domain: DARVTQTPRHKVTEMGQEVTMRCQPILGHNTVFWYRQTMMQGLELLAYFRNRAPLDDSGMPKDRFSAEMPDATLATLKIQPSEPRDSAVYFCASGKGLADTDTQYFGPGTRLTVL.

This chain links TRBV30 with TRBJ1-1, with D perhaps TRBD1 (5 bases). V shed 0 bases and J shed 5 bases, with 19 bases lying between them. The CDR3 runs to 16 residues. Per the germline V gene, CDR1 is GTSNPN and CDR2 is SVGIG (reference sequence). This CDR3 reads CAWSVQVHGGGTEAFF. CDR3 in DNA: TGTGCCTGGAGTGTACAGGTTCACGGGGGGGGTACTGAAGCTTTCTTT.

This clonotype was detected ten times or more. CDR3 region: CASSYSRYNEQFF. CDR3 DNA: TGTGCCAGCAGTTACTCGCGTTACAATGAGCAGTTCTTC. V usage is TRBV6-2 or TRBV6-3 and J usage is TRBJ2-1; D is undetermined. This CDR3 is 13 amino acids long. Germline values: CDR1 MNHEY, CDR2 SVGEGT. The ends were cut back, 0 bases at V and 4 bases at J, with 4 bases in the middle.

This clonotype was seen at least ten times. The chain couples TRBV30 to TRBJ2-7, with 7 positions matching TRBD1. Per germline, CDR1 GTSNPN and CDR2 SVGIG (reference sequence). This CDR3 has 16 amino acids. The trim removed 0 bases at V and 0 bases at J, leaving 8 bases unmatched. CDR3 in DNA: TGTGCCTGGAGTGTCCCGCAGACAGGGAGCTCCTACGAGCAGTACTTC. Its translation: CAWSVPQTGSSYEQYF.

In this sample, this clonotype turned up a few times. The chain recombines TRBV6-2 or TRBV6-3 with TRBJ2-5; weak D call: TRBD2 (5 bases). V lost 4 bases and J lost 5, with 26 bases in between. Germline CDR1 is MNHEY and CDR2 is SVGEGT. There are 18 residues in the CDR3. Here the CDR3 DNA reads TGTGCCAGCAGTTTTACCCTGCGGGCCCTAGAAGCTACGGAGACCCAGTACTTC. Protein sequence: CASSFTLRALEATETQYF.

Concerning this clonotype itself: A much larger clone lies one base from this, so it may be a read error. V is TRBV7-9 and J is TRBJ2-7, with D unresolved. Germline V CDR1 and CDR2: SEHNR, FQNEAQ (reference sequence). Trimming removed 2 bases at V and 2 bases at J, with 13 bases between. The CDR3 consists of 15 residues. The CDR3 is CASSLRRAGPYEQYF. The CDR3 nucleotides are TGTGCCAGCAGCTTACGACGGGCCGGCCCCTACGAGCAGTACTTC.

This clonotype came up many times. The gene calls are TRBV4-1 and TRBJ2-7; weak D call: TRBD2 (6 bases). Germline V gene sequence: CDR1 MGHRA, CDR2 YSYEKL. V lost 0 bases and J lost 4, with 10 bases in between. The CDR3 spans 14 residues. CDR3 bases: TGCGCCAGCAGCCAAGATCGGGGAGGTTACGAGCAGTACTTC. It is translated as CASSQDRGGYEQYF.

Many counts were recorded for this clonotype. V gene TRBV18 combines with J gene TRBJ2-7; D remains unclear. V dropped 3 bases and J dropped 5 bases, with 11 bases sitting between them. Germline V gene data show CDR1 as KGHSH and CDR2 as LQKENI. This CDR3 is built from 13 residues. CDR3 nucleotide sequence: TGTGCCAGCTCACCCGGCAAAGCTAACGAGCAGTACTTC. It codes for CASSPGKANEQYF.

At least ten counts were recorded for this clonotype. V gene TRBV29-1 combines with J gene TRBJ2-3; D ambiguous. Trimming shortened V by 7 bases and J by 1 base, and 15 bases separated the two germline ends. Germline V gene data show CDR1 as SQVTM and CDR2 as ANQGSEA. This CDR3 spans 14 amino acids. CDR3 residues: CSGSVWAGTDTQYF. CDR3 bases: TGCAGCGGTTCGGTTTGGGCTGGCACAGATACGCAGTATTTT.

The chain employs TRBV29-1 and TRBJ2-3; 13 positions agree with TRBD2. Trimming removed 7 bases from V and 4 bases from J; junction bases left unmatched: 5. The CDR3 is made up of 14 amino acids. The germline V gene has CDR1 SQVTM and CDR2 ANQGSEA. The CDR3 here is CSASGLAGSDTQYF. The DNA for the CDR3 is TGCAGCGCTTCGGGACTAGCGGGATCAGATACGCAGTATTTT.

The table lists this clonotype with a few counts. The CDR3 DNA is TGTGCCAGCAGTTGGGGACTAGCGGGAGGCCTCCAAGAGACCCAGTACTTC. Translating gives CASSWGLAGGLQETQYF. V and J are TRBV2 and TRBJ2-5; 15 bases agree with TRBD2. The CDR3 runs to 17 residues. Trimming removed 5 bases from V and 1 base from J; junction bases left unmatched: 5. Germline V CDR1 and CDR2: SNHLY, FYNNEI. Supplemented by reference TRBV2 and TRBJ2-5, the full variable domain reads EPEVTQTPSHQVTQMGQEVILRCVPISNHLYFYWYRQILGQKVEFLVSFYNNEISEKSEIFDDQFSVERPDGSNFTLKIRSTKLEDSAMYFCASSWGLAGGLQETQYFGPGTRLLVL.